Listed below are T cell receptor beta chains from one sample, sequenced in a study of Ad26.COV2.S vaccination and SARS-CoV-2 variants. TCRdb keeps only in-frame clones here, not all; method: immunoSEQ multiplex PCR. The sample shows approximately 420,000 clones, over 75% of them seen only once. This specimen was peripheral blood, taken in a trial of Ad26.COV2.S vaccine versus placebo. The receptor source for this set is a person between 18 and 59 years old who received the Ad26.COV2.S COVID-19 vaccine or a placebo. The CDR3 runs from the conserved cysteine through the conserved F or W. Fields, in order: CDR3 protein, CDR3 DNA, J gene, D gene, clone size, V gene. The D gene is left open where the match is weak. A row's size may be missing; if present it is once, few, many or a size class.

CASSPRMGYQETQYF TGCGCCAGCAGCCCTCGGATGGGGTATCAAGAGACCCAGTACTTC TRBJ2-5 NA NA TRBV4-3
CASSYGASGGQETQYF TGTGCCAGCAGTTACGGTGCTAGCGGGGGCCAAGAGACCCAGTACTTC TRBJ2-5 TRBD2 once TRBV6-6
CASSAGGGVETGELFF TGTGCCAGCTCGGCGGGGGGCGGGGTAGAGACCGGGGAGCTGTTTTTT TRBJ2-2 TRBD2 NA TRBV28
CASSPSTDTQYF TGTGCCAGCAGCCCATCGACGGATACGCAGTATTTT TRBJ2-3 NA NA TRBV3-1/TRBV3-2
CASSPTGQGEGGANVLTF TGCGCCAGCAGCCCCACGGGACAGGGGGAAGGTGGGGCCAACGTCCTGACTTTC TRBJ2-6 TRBD1 NA TRBV5-1
CAGAKGSGANVLTF TGTGCCGGGGCTAAAGGCTCTGGGGCCAACGTCCTGACTTTC TRBJ2-6 NA NA TRBV30
CASSHQRDSYGYTF TGCGCCAGCAGCCACCAACGGGACAGCTATGGCTACACCTTC TRBJ1-2 TRBD1 NA TRBV4-1
CASSQDEGAYGYTF TGCGCCAGCAGCCAAGACGAAGGGGCCTATGGCTACACCTTC TRBJ1-2 NA few TRBV4-3
CASSVYWNTEAFF TGTGCCAGCAGCGTCTATTGGAACACTGAAGCTTTCTTT TRBJ1-1 NA NA TRBV9
CASSLVPGGLFF TGTGCCAGCAGCTTAGTGCCAGGGGGACTGTTTTTT TRBJ1-4 TRBD1 NA TRBV13
CASSKFRAQETQYF TGTGCCAGCAGCAAGTTCAGGGCGCAAGAGACCCAGTACTTC TRBJ2-5 NA NA TRBV21-1
CASWRTGPNQPQHF TGCGCCAGCTGGAGGACAGGGCCCAATCAGCCCCAGCATTTT TRBJ1-5 TRBD1 NA TRBV10-1
CASSQTRRGGEDEQFF TGTGCCAGCAGCCAAACGCGGCGGGGGGGCGAGGATGAGCAGTTCTTC TRBJ2-1 TRBD2 NA TRBV3-1/TRBV3-2
CSVLYTTYNEQFF TGCAGCGTTTTGTACACCACCTACAATGAGCAGTTCTTC TRBJ2-1 NA NA TRBV29-1